The clone carrying this T cell receptor beta chain was seen at least ten times. This specimen comes from a study of human T cells and chemical hapten exposure. Documented time point: patch test 3, about 24 weeks after DPC sensitization. Treatment denoted: therapeutic diphenylcyclopropenone sensitization with weekly scalp DPC. Total RNA was isolated from whole blood that had not been fractionated. Suited to DPC and affected by alopecia, the donors ranged from 18 to 70 years old. Separate cDNA molecules received unique molecular identifiers, which the library attached to them. TCRdb fed the RACE reads into MiXCR, producing one record per CDR3 protein. The sample lists over 30,000 distinct CDR3 sequences; 8% to 10% were seen once. This specimen was whole blood, taken in connection with sensitization to the hapten diphenylcyclopropenone (DPC). The receptor was isolated from a man aged 50-60 years with alopecia areata. Some clones in this sample may be carry-over from other donors' samples.

This CDR3 reads CAISEPPGTGSSPLHF. The CDR3 nucleotides read TGTGCCATCAGCGAGCCCCCCGGGACAGGTTCTTCACCCCTCCACTTT. The gene calls are TRBV10-3 and TRBJ1-6, with 8 bases that match TRBD1. The CDR3 has 16 amino acids. The V and J ends lost 6 bases and 9 bases, in that order; junction bases with no gene match: 13. CDR1 is ENHRY and CDR2 is SYGVKD in the germline V gene.